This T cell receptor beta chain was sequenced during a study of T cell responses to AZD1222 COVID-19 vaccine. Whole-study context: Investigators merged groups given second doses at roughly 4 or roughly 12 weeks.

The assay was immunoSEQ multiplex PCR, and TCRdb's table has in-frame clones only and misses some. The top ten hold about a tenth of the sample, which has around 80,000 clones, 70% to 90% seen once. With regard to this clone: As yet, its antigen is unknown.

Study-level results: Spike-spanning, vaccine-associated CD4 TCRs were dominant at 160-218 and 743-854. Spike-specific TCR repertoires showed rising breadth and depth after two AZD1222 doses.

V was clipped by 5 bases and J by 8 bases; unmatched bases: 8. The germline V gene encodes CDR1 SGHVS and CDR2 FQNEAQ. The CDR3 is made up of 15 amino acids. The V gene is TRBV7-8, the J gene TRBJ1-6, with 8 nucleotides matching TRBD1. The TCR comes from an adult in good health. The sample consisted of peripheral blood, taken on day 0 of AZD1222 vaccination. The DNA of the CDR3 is TGTGCCAGCAGCGAATCGGGGACAGGTTATTCACCCCTCCACTTT. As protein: CASSESGTGYSPLHF.